The TCR beta chain described here comes from a study of spatial heterogeneity in lung cancer. This clonotype was seen a handful of times. Stated time point: sample taken at primary tumor resection. The study sequenced unsorted whole RNA from tumor, nontumor lung or frozen PBMC. Each CDR3 protein gets one entry after TCRdb re-called the 5' RACE reads with MiXCR. Among about 15,000 distinct CDR3 sequences listed, almost 8% were seen once. The CDR3 loop spans 16 amino acids. V lost 8 bases and J 1 base, leaving 20 bases between the germline ends. The gene calls are TRBV12-3 or TRBV12-4 and TRBJ1-1; maybe TRBD1 (5 bases). The clonotype comes from a female donor with early-stage non-small cell lung cancer. The sample was PBMCs, taken at surgery. CDR3 nucleotide sequence: TGTGCCAGCGCTCTAAGGGGTTTTGAGGGGAACACTGAAGCTTTCTTT. Amino acids: CASALRGFEGNTEAFF.